This T cell receptor (beta chain) appears in the sequencing data of a study of T-cell reconstitution after alpha-beta-depleted transplantation in children. TCRbeta library preparation incorporated unique molecular identifiers. TCRdb reprocessed the PCR reads via MiXCR and lists one record per CDR3 protein. The sample contains just over 350,000 distinct CDR3 sequences, less than 15% of which appear only once. The sample holds many counts of this clonotype. Per the germline V gene, CDR1 is SEHNR and CDR2 is FQNEAQ (reference sequence). The CDR3 loop spans 13 amino acids. The ends were cut back, 4 bases at V and 7 bases at J, with 13 bases in the middle.

The TCR was taken from a human donor who donated a stem cell graft to a child with Fanconi anemia. The sample was PBMCs, taken from the stem cell graft. This sequence joins TRBV7-9 and TRBJ1-1; D gene unclear. In DNA, the CDR3 is TGTGCCAGCAGCTCCGGAGGGAGAGGTGAAGCTTTCTTT. It encodes CASSSGGRGEAFF. Variable domain in full (rest from reference TRBV7-9 and TRBJ1-1): DTGVSQNPRHKITKRGQNVTFRCDPISEHNRLYWYRQTLGQGPEFLTYFQNEAQLEKSRLLSDRFSAERPKGSFSTLEIQRTEQGDSAMYLCASSSGGRGEAFFGQGTRLTVV.